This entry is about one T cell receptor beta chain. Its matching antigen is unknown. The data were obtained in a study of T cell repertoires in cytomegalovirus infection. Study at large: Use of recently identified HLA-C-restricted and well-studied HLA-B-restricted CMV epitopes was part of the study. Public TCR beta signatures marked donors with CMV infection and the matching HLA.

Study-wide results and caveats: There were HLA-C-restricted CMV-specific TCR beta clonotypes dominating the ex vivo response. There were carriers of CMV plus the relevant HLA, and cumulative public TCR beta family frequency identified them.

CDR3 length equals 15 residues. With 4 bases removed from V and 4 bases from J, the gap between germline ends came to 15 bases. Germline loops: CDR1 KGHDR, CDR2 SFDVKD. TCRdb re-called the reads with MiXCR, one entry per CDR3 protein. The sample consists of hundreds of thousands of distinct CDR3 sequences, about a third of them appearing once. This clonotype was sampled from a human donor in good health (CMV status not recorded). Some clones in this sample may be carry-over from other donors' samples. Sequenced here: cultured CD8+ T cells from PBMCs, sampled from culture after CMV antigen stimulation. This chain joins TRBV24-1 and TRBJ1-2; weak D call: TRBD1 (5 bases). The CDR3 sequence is CATSDRFSGRYGYTF. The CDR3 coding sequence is TGTGCCACCAGTGACCGATTTTCGGGACGCTATGGCTACACCTTC.